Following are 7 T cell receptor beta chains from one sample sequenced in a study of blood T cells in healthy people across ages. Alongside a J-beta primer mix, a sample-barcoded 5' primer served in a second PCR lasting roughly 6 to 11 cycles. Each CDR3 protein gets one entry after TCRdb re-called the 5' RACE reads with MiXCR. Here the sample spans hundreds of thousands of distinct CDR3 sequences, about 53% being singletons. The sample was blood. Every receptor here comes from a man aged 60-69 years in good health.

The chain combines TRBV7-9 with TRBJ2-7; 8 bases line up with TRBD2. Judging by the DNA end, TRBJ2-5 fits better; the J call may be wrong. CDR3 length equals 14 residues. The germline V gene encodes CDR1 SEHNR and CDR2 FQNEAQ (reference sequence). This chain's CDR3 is CASSLANSGGTQYF. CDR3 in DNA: TGTGCCAGCAGCTTAGCGAACAGCGGGGGGACCCAGTACTTC.

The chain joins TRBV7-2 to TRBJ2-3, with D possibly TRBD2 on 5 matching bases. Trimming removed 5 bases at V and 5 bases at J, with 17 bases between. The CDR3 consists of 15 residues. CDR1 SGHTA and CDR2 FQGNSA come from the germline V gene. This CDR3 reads CASSPRAVRGDTQYF. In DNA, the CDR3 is TGTGCCAGCAGCCCACGGGCCGTCCGGGGAGATACGCAGTATTTT. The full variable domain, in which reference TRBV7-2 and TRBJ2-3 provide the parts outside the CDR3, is GAGVSQSPSNKVTEKGKDVELRCDPISGHTALYWYRQSLGQGLEFLIYFQGNSAPDKSGLPSDRFSAERTGGSVSTLTIQRTQQEDSAVYLCASSPRAVRGDTQYFGPGTRLTVL.

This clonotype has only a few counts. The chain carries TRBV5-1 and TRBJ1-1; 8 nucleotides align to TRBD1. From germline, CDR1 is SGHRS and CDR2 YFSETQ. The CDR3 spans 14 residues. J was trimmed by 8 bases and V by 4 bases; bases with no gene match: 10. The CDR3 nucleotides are TGCGCCAGCAGCCCGGCGGGCGACAGGGGCGAAGCTTTCTTT. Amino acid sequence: CASSPAGDRGEAFF. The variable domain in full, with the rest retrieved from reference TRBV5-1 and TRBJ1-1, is KAGVTQTPRYLIKTRGQQVTLSCSPISGHRSVSWYQQTPGQGLQFLFEYFSETQRNKGNFPGRFSGRQFSNSRSEMNVSTLELGDSALYLCASSPAGDRGEAFFGQGTRLTVV.

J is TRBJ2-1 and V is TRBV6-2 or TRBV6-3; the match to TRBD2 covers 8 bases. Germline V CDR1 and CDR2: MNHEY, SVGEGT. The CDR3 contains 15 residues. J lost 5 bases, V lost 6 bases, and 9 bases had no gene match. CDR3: CASSSGAGGHNEQFF. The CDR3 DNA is TGTGCCAGCAGCTCTGGGGCGGGGGGACACAATGAGCAGTTCTTC.

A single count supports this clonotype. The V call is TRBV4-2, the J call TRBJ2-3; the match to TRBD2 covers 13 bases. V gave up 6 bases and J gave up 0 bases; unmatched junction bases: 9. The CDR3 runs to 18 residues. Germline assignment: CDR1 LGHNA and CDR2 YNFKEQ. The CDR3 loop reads CASRPTSGGAGSTDTQYF. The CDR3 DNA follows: TGTGCCAGCAGACCCACTAGCGGGGGGGCCGGGAGCACAGATACGCAGTATTTT.

This CDR3 is CASSLYQGSVISYEQYF. The CDR3 DNA sequence: TGTGCCAGCAGTTTATATCAGGGTTCAGTAATTTCCTACGAGCAGTACTTC. The chain uses TRBV27 and TRBJ2-7; weak D call: TRBD1 (5 bases). This CDR3 spans 17 amino acids. V lost 1 base and J lost 1, with 17 bases in between. Germline V gene data show CDR1 as MNHEY and CDR2 as SMNVEV (reference sequence).

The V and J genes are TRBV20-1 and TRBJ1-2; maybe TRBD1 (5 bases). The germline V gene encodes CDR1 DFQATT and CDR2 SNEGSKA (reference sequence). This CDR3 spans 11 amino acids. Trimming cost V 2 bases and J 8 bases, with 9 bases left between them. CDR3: CSARQGGGYTF. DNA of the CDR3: TGCAGTGCTAGACAGGGAGGGGGCTACACCTTC.